This TCR beta chain originates from a study of identifying expanded T cells in peripheral blood (dated by TCRdb to about 2019). Notes on the research overall: Separate aliquots of the same genomic DNA pool were sequenced to produce technical replicates, and four replicates were compared in pairs.

The immunoSEQ Assay, which uses bias-controlled multiplex PCR amplification of genomic DNA, was used to profile TCRbeta CDR3 regions. As for how the authors treated the data: To quantify the absolute abundance of each unique TCRbeta CDR3 region, the sequences were collapsed and filtered. Differential abundance was assessed using a binomial (Fisher-equivalent) model and a beta-binomial model in which time-dependent variance fitted from healthy donors was added. Clones with fewer than 5 combined templates were removed, and a clone was called differentially abundant if the clone's Benjamini-Hochberg FDR was below 0.01. In the beta-binomial model, variance was expressed as a function of the total template count across the two samples, in the form v = (b*log(k)+a)^2. TCRdb provides this immuneACCESS table in a form limited to in-frame rearrangements. Some clones are lacking; in checked studies, under half of them reflect an unresolved V gene, and why the rest are absent is not known. Clone size and V and J calls were adopted from that table, with D and trimming inferred from the DNA. The sample table shows over 90,000 clones, and about nine tenths are seen once. The ten top clones hold about 14% of the sample.

Reading from cysteine to phenylalanine, the CDR3 counts 15 amino acids. Solely the CDR3 DNA is kept, with 45 bases framed from the first base. V loses 2 bases of germline sequence and J loses 0 bases, and the interval between the two ends is 9 bases. Per the germline V gene, LGHNA is the CDR1 and YSLEER is the CDR2. During the collection period, no immune events, such as infections, were documented for the healthy donors. Healthy-donor blood repertoires served as a training cohort to calibrate time-dependent variance in a beta-binomial model of T-cell clone differential abundance. There were some ten healthy donors in the training cohort, of whom 3 were female and 7 were male. Donor ages ranged from about 29 to 70 years, with an average of around 45 years. Whole blood was collected from each healthy donor at three time points spaced around 2 weeks apart and obtained from a commercial supplier. For immunosequencing, genomic DNA was extracted from whole blood that had not been sorted.

Worth noting for this clone: Its binding antigen is unknown. Base quality data are lacking; no much larger clone is found one base away.

Overall study results and their limits: For all healthy donors, the variance in clone template counts between two-week samples rose significantly as total template count increased. It was expected by the authors that biological variance in healthy repertoires might increase further over much longer intervals, such as months to years. The binomial model flagged approximately 1.2 differentially abundant clones between technical replicates but approximately 16 over around 2 weeks and 18 to 20 over about 4 weeks. Both the number of clones called differentially abundant and the false-positive rate were significantly reduced by the beta-binomial model across all healthy-donor time intervals.

What was sequenced was blood. The rearranged segments are TRBV4-3 and TRBJ2-3; the D gene is possibly TRBD1, with 6 bases matching. This TCR came from a person aged 18-70 years in good health. DNA sequence: TGCGCCAGCAGCCAAACAGGGTTGAGCACAGATACGCAGTATTTT. Translated, it gives CASSQTGLSTDTQYF.